This T cell receptor beta chain derives from a study of blood T cell repertoires in COVID-19. Original data processing: Nucleated cell number was recorded as an estimate derived from reference gene primer amplification. Generated by immunoSEQ multiplex PCR, the TCRdb table keeps only in-frame clones and is missing some. The V and J calls and the clone size are those of that table, but D and trimming were determined from the DNA. This sample has approximately 300,000 clones, with roughly 85% found just once. With 6 bases removed from V and 0 bases from J, the gap between germline ends came to 9 bases. The CDR3 consists of 13 residues. In germline, CDR1 is SQVTM, CDR2 ANQGSEA. Participants had their cohort set by participant-reported clinical history. Contact with a PCR-confirmed or clinician-diagnosed COVID-19 case occurred within 2 weeks of entry.

This TCR derives from a woman in her twenties or thirties who had been exposed to COVID-19. The rearrangement links TRBV29-1 to TRBJ1-5; no firm D call. Sequencing used PBMCs or T cells enriched from blood (not recorded which). The CDR3 spells CSVSDYSNQPQHF. The CDR3 nucleotides are TGCAGCGTCAGTGATTATAGCAATCAGCCCCAGCATTTT.